These T cell receptor beta chains were read from a single sample in a study of control samples from healthy donors and cancer patients. Repertoires were generated with immunoSEQ multiplex PCR, while TCRdb's copy carries only in-frame clones and drops some. The data contain under 150,000 clones, around 87% of them singletons. Sequenced sample: blood. The receptor source for this set is a man aged 35-49 years in good health. Both conserved end residues are part of each CDR3. The D gene is left open where the match is weak. Clone size is stated in some rows and not others, as once, few, many or a class when expanded.

TRBJ1-4 . 15 TRBV27 . TGTGCCAGCAGCCACGGATACAGTGAGAATGAAAAACTGTTTTTT CASSHGYSENEKLFF
TRBJ1-2 . 16 TRBV4-3 . TGCGCCAGCAGCCAACTCCGGTTTGGGGACGACTATGGCTACACCTTC CASSQLRFGDDYGYTF
TRBJ2-1 . 14 TRBV2 . TGTGCCACCCAACGACAGGATCCCTACAATGAGCAGTTCTTC CATQRQDPYNEQFF
TRBJ1-1 TRBD1 13 TRBV12-3/TRBV12-4 . TGTGCCAGCAGATCCGGACAGGGCGATGAAGCTTTCTTT CASRSGQGDEAFF
TRBJ1-6 TRBD1 14 TRBV7-9 . TGTGCCGGCAGCAGGGGGCGAGGTAATTCACTCCTCCACTTT CAGSRGRGNSLLHF
TRBJ1-5 . 12 TRBV12-3/TRBV12-4 . TGTGCCAGCAGTTTCAGAGACCAGCCCCAGCATTTT CASSFRDQPQHF
TRBJ2-7 TRBD2 16 TRBV7-2 . TGTGCCAGCAGCGAAGGAGCGCGGGGGGGAGTCTACGAGCAGTACTTC CASSEGARGGVYEQYF
TRBJ2-3 . 12 TRBV7-2 . TGTGCCAGCAGCTCAGTCGGTGATACGCAGTATTTT CASSSVGDTQYF
TRBJ2-7 . 14 TRBV7-9 . TGTGCCAGCAGCGCTCCAACATTTAACTACGAGCAGTACTTC CASSAPTFNYEQYF
TRBJ2-1 . 12 TRBV9 . TGTGCCAGCAGCGTACTCCTCGGGGAGCAGTTCTTC CASSVLLGEQFF
TRBJ1-2 . 13 TRBV7-2 few TGTGCCAGCAGCTTGGGGGGGACTCGGGGCTACACCTTC CASSLGGTRGYTF
TRBJ2-2 . 14 TRBV7-3 . TGTGCCAGCAGCCCGCATCCTCGTACCGGGGAGCTGTTTTTT CASSPHPRTGELFF